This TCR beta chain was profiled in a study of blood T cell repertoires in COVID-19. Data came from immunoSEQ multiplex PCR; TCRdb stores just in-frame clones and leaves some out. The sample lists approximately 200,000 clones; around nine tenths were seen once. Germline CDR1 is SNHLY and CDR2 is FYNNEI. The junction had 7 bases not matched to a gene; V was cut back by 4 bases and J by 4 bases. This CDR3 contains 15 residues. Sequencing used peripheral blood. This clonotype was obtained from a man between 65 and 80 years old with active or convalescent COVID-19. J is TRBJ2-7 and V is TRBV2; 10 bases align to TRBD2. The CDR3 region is CASSVLSGRVYEQYF. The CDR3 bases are TGTGCCAGCAGTGTACTAAGCGGGAGGGTGTACGAGCAGTACTTC.